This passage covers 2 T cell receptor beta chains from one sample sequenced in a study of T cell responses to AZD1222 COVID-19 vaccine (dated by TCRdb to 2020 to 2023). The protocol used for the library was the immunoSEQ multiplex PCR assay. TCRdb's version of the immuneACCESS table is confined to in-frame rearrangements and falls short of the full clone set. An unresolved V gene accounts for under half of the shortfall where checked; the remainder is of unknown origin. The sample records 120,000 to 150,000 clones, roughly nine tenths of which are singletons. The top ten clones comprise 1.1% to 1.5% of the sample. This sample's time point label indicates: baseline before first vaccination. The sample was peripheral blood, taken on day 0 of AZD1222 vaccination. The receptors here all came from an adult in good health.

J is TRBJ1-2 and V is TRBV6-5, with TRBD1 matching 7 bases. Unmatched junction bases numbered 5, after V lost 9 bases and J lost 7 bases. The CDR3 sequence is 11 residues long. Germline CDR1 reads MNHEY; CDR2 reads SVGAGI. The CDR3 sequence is CASTGERGYTF. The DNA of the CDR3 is TGTGCCAGTACAGGGGAGCGTGGCTACACCTTC.

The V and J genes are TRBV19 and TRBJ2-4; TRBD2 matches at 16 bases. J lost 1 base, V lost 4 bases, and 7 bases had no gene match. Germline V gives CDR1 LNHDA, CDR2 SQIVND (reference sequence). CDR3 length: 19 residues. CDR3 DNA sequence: TGTGCCAGTAGTACTGAGGGACTAGCGGGAGGGCCTGCCAAAAACATTCAGTACTTC. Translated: CASSTEGLAGGPAKNIQYF. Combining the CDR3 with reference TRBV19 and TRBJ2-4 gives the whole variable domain DGGITQSPKYLFRKEGQNVTLSCEQNLNHDAMYWYRQDPGQGLRLIYYSQIVNDFQKGDIAEGYSVSREKKESFPLTVTSAQKNPTAFYLCASSTEGLAGGPAKNIQYFGAGTRLSVL.